The present T cell receptor beta chain was sequenced within a study of T cell responses to AZD1222 COVID-19 vaccine. Only in-frame clones appear in the TCRdb table, and some are missing; sequencing was by immunoSEQ multiplex PCR. The data contain around 120,000 clones, roughly 90% of them singletons. The receptor comes from an adult in good health. The sample was peripheral blood, taken on day 0 of MenACWY control vaccination.

CDR3 DNA sequence: TGTGCCAGCAGGCCGGGGGCCGGTGGCTACACCTTC. Protein sequence: CASRPGAGGYTF. The genes are TRBV28 and TRBJ1-2; maybe TRBD1 (6 bases). Trimming removed 6 bases at V and 7 bases at J, with 12 bases between. The CDR3 length is 12 residues. The germline CDR1 and CDR2 sequences are MDHEN and SYDVKM.